This is a list of T cell receptor beta chains from one sample in a study of shared clonotypes between healthy human individuals. Sequenced by immunoSEQ multiplex PCR; TCRdb stores in-frame clones only, minus some. The sample lists 950,000 to 1,100,000 clones; around 75% were seen once. What was sequenced was memory CD4+ T cells sorted from blood. The receptors shown here come from a man aged 18 to 35 in good health. Both conserved end residues are part of each CDR3. D genes are given only for firm matches. Clone size is not always given. Where it is, it says once, few, many or a class for expanded clones.

J: TRBJ1-5; V: TRBV2; D: NA; size: few; CDR3: CASSAEGAKGQPQHF; DNA: TGTGCCAGCAGTGCGGAAGGGGCTAAAGGTCAGCCCCAGCATTTT
J: TRBJ2-4; V: TRBV11-2; D: TRBD2; size: NA; CDR3: CASSLGGTKNIQYF; DNA: TGTGCCAGCAGTCTCGGGGGGACCAAAAACATTCAGTACTTC
J: TRBJ2-7; V: TRBV30; D: NA; size: once; CDR3: CAWSVRPAGEQYF; DNA: TGTGCCTGGAGTGTAAGACCAGCTGGCGAGCAGTACTTC
J: TRBJ1-2; V: TRBV5-1; D: NA; size: NA; CDR3: CASSPGRPAAYYGYTF; DNA: TGCGCCAGCAGCCCCGGGCGACCAGCAGCCTACTATGGCTACACCTTC
J: TRBJ2-7; V: TRBV5-1; D: NA; size: NA; CDR3: CASSNGQRSTRTYEQYF; DNA: TGCGCCAGCAGCAATGGACAGCGGTCTACCCGGACCTACGAGCAGTACTTC
J: TRBJ1-6; V: TRBV5-6; D: TRBD1; size: few; CDR3: CASSLGQLANSPLHF; DNA: TGTGCCAGCAGCCTGGGACAGCTAGCTAATTCACCCCTCCACTTT
J: TRBJ1-4; V: TRBV28; D: TRBD1; size: NA; CDR3: CASTEQGGDEKLFF; DNA: TGTGCCAGCACCGAACAGGGGGGAGATGAAAAACTGTTTTTT
J: TRBJ1-1; V: TRBV2; D: NA; size: NA; CDR3: CASKMEGPEAFF; DNA: TGTGCCAGCAAAATGGAAGGCCCTGAAGCTTTCTTT
J: TRBJ1-2; V: TRBV9; D: NA; size: NA; CDR3: CASSKGGLGSANYGYTF; DNA: TGTGCCAGCAGCAAGGGGGGACTAGGTTCTGCTAACTATGGCTACACCTTC
J: TRBJ1-4; V: TRBV10-3; D: NA; size: NA; CDR3: CAISAATGSNEKLFF; DNA: TGTGCCATCAGTGCGGCAACAGGGTCTAATGAAAAACTGTTTTTT
J: TRBJ2-7; V: TRBV28; D: NA; size: NA; CDR3: CASSLSKGQDEQYF; DNA: TGTGCCAGCAGTTTATCCAAGGGGCAGGACGAGCAGTACTTC
J: TRBJ1-2; V: TRBV6-6; D: NA; size: NA; CDR3: CASSYSSRRSNYGYTF; DNA: TGTGCCAGCAGTTACTCGAGTCGCCGATCTAACTATGGCTACACCTTC
J: TRBJ1-5; V: TRBV28; D: TRBD1; size: NA; CDR3: CASRSDRVRGQPQHF; DNA: TGTGCCAGCAGATCTGACAGGGTTAGGGGGCAGCCCCAGCATTTT
J: TRBJ2-5; V: TRBV11-2; D: TRBD2; size: NA; CDR3: CASSLGTASGSETQYF; DNA: TGTGCCAGCAGCTTAGGTACCGCTAGCGGGAGTGAGACCCAGTACTTC
J: TRBJ2-5; V: TRBV11-2; D: NA; size: NA; CDR3: CASSLIHGTQETQYF; DNA: TGTGCCAGCAGTTTAATACATGGCACCCAAGAGACCCAGTACTTC
J: TRBJ1-1; V: TRBV5-1; D: NA; size: NA; CDR3: CASSLKGGSTEAFF; DNA: TGCGCCAGCAGCTTGAAAGGGGGGAGCACTGAAGCTTTCTTT
J: TRBJ1-1; V: TRBV30; D: NA; size: NA; CDR3: CASEWGTAFF; DNA: TGTGCCTCCGAATGGGGCACAGCTTTCTTT
J: TRBJ2-1; V: TRBV18; D: TRBD2; size: NA; CDR3: CASSPPLAGGYNEQFF; DNA: TGTGCCAGCTCACCACCGCTAGCGGGGGGCTACAATGAGCAGTTCTTC
J: TRBJ2-5; V: TRBV2; D: NA; size: NA; CDR3: CASRQADGWTQYF; DNA: TGTGCCAGCAGACAAGCCGATGGGTGGACCCAGTACTTC
J: TRBJ2-3; V: TRBV6-5; D: NA; size: NA; CDR3: CASRSGFRTDTQYF; DNA: TGTGCCAGCAGGTCGGGGTTTCGTACAGATACGCAGTATTTT
J: TRBJ2-3; V: TRBV2; D: TRBD2; size: once; CDR3: CASSDGTSGALAQDTQYF; DNA: TGTGCCAGCAGTGACGGGACTAGCGGGGCCCTAGCACAAGATACGCAGTATTTT
J: TRBJ2-1; V: TRBV16; D: NA; size: NA; CDR3: CASSQSSRYNEQFF; DNA: TGTGCCAGCAGCCAATCTTCGCGGTACAATGAGCAGTTCTTC
J: TRBJ2-3; V: TRBV27; D: NA; size: NA; CDR3: CASSFVLPQSTDTQYF; DNA: TGTGCCAGCAGTTTCGTCCTTCCCCAGAGCACAGATACGCAGTATTTT
J: TRBJ1-6; V: TRBV30; D: TRBD1; size: NA; CDR3: CAWVGTGKVGSPLHF; DNA: TGTGCCTGGGTGGGGACAGGGAAAGTCGGCTCACCCCTCCACTTT
J: TRBJ1-5; V: TRBV6-1; D: NA; size: NA; CDR3: CASSPSGTGNQPQHF; DNA: TGTGCCAGCAGCCCTTCAGGGACGGGCAATCAGCCCCAGCATTTT
J: TRBJ2-2; V: TRBV7-3; D: NA; size: NA; CDR3: CASSSATFGELFF; DNA: TGTGCCAGCAGCTCCGCGACTTTCGGGGAGCTGTTTTTT